This entry is about one T cell receptor beta chain. Its antigen is still unknown. Base qualities are not recorded, but no much larger clone differs from it by a single base. These data come from a study of blood T cell repertoires in COVID-19 (TCRdb year 2020). Regarding the study in general: Collaborator samples came from the United States, Italy and Spain and covered acute and convalescent phases of COVID-19. The prospective study material was composed of cDNA or gDNA derived from T cells, B-cell-depleted T cells, or PBMCs. Deeply sampled blood TCRbeta repertoires from subjects exposed to, actively infected with, or recovered from COVID-19 were included in the dataset. The repertoires were made available in a free public database intended to serve as a resource for research on the immune response to SARS-CoV-2. The samples were drawn from the first 160 participants of the ongoing ImmuneRACE study and from over a thousand subjects provided by 6 global collaborators. Sample metadata almost always included a de-identified subject ID, COVID-19 status, age in years and sex. Where available, HLA class I and class II types were obtained from metadata supplied by the sample provider rather than from assay-based typing.

TCRbeta CDR3 regions were amplified from genomic DNA using the immunoSEQ Assay, a bias-controlled multiplex PCR. Per the authors' processing: Within the assay, amplification of reference gene primers was used to estimate how many nucleated cells each sample contained. To quantify the absolute abundance of each unique TCRbeta CDR3 rearrangement, sequence reads were collapsed and filtered. For each sample, productive Simpson clonality was calculated as the square root of Simpson's diversity index across productive rearrangements. TCRdb's version of the immuneACCESS table is confined to in-frame rearrangements and falls short of the full clone set. An unresolved V gene accounts for under half of the shortfall where checked; the remainder is of unknown origin. D and trimming come from the DNA, and the V and J calls and clone size come from that table. This sample holds approximately 150,000 clones; roughly 90% were observed only once. The ten largest clones take up more than 1.5% of the sample.

Whole blood was collected in K2EDTA tubes by collaborating institutions according to the institutions' own protocols. For TCRbeta analysis, collaborators shipped samples in one of three forms: frozen whole blood, isolated PBMCs, or DNA extracted from either of those sample types. General findings and caveats noted by the study authors: The quantity of clinical and demographic metadata differed by source and by participant and was supplied without curation.

The CDR3 runs 15 amino acids, cysteine and phenylalanine included. The CDR3 DNA has 45 bases and is translated from base 1. The sequence links TRBV21-1 to TRBJ1-1; the table's TRBD1 call for D was not verified on the DNA. TRBV21-1 is deemed a pseudogene. The receptor's source is a woman between 50 and 59 years old with acute or convalescent COVID-19. Sequenced material: peripheral blood. The encoded CDR3 is CASSKLTGELSEAFF. Read as DNA, the sequence is TGTGCCAGCAGCAAACTAACAGGGGAACTATCTGAAGCTTTCTTT.